This passage covers 12 T cell receptor beta chains from one sample sequenced in a study of blood T cell repertoires in COVID-19. Profiling relied on immunoSEQ multiplex PCR, and the TCRdb table lists in-frame clones only, not all of them. The top ten clones hold about 6.5% of a sample with some 350,000 clones, 90% of them seen once. The sequencing input was peripheral blood. The receptors shown here come from a man younger than 35 with active or convalescent COVID-19.

The gene calls are TRBV29-1 and TRBJ1-2, with D hard to call. This CDR3 spans 10 amino acids. CDR1 and CDR2 from the germline V gene are SQVTM and ANQGSEA. CDR3 DNA: TGCAGGTGCGGGAGGGTTGGCTACACCTTC. This translates into CRCGRVGYTF.

This sequence joins TRBV11-2 and TRBJ1-6; 7 nucleotides align to TRBD1. Germline CDR1 reads SGHAT; CDR2 reads FQNNGV. The CDR3 totals 14 residues. V lost 5 bases and J lost 6; bases outside the gene matches: 4. CDR3 amino acids: CASSPGQPNSPLHF. The CDR3 bases are TGTGCCAGCAGCCCGGGACAGCCTAATTCACCCCTCCACTTT.

The V and J genes are TRBV2 and TRBJ1-5; tentatively, D is TRBD1 (6 bases). The CDR3 totals 14 residues. Germline CDR1 reads SNHLY; CDR2 reads FYNNEI. V shed 6 bases and J shed 3 bases, with 12 bases lying between them. CDR3 DNA: TGTGCCAGCAGCGGGGGGGGCTCCAATCAGCCCCAGCATTTT. This sequence encodes CASSGGGSNQPQHF.

The genes are TRBV27 and TRBJ1-1; TRBD1 matches 8 bases. Germline-derived CDR1 and CDR2 are MNHEY and SMNVEV (reference sequence). The CDR3 covers 15 residues. J was trimmed by 5 bases and V by 7 bases; bases with no gene match: 12. The CDR3, as DNA: TGTGCCAGCACGTCTTCAAGGACAGGGAGAACTGAAGCTTTCTTT. Protein sequence: CASTSSRTGRTEAFF.

This clone has only a few counts. The V gene is TRBV4-2, the J gene TRBJ1-5; possibly TRBD1 for D (5 bases). The CDR3 spans 17 residues. The V end was cut by 1 base, the J end by 8 bases, with 21 bases between. Per germline, CDR1 LGHNA and CDR2 YNFKEQ. The CDR3 bases are TGTGCCAGCAGCCAAGTTGGGGACTCGGGGGGTGGCGAGCCCCAGCATTTT. It specifies CASSQVGDSGGGEPQHF.

The chain combines TRBV12-3 or TRBV12-4 with TRBJ2-1; 7 bases agree with TRBD1. The ends lost 5 bases at V and 8 bases at J; junction bases unmatched: 6. The CDR3 has 13 residues. The CDR3 coding sequence is TGTGCCAGCAGTCGCGACAGGGTGGATGAGCAGTTCTTC. Its protein is CASSRDRVDEQFF.

The chain employs TRBV7-9 and TRBJ1-1; D might be TRBD1 (5 bases). V was trimmed by 6 bases and J by 0 bases, leaving 8 bases between them. CDR3 length: 13 residues. Germline CDR1 and CDR2: SEHNR and FQNEAQ (reference sequence). CDR3 in amino acids: CASRQDLNTEAFF. CDR3 DNA: TGTGCCAGCAGACAGGACCTGAACACTGAAGCTTTCTTT.

J is TRBJ1-5 and V is TRBV19, with D unresolved. This CDR3 has 14 amino acids. V lost 3 bases and J lost 2, with 8 bases in between. Germline CDR1 LNHDA, CDR2 SQIVND (reference sequence). This CDR3 reads CASSMGAGNQPQHF. The DNA of the CDR3 is TGTGCCAGTAGTATGGGAGCGGGCAATCAGCCCCAGCATTTT.

The V and J genes are TRBV3-1 (or the pseudogene TRBV3-2) and TRBJ2-7; weak D call: TRBD2 (5 bases). Germline CDR1 LGHDT, CDR2 YNNKEL (reference sequence). Trimming stripped 0 bases from V and 7 bases from J, with 22 bases between. The CDR3 extends over 17 amino acids. CDR3 protein: CASSQEGRRAGPREQYF. The CDR3 DNA reads TGTGCCAGCAGCCAAGAAGGAAGGCGGGCCGGGCCCCGGGAGCAGTACTTC.

This clone was picked up one time. The V call is TRBV3-1 (or the pseudogene TRBV3-2), the J call TRBJ2-3; 12 nucleotides line up with TRBD2. V lost 3 bases, J lost 5 bases, and 9 bases stayed unmatched. Germline V gene sequence: CDR1 LGHDT, CDR2 YNNKEL (reference sequence). This CDR3 is 17 amino acids long. In DNA, the CDR3 is TGTGCCAGCAGCCAGGCCTTGACTAGCGGGGGAGGAGATACGCAGTATTTT. Protein product: CASSQALTSGGGDTQYF.

This clone came up once. The rearrangement uses TRBV9 and TRBJ2-7; tentative D call: TRBD1 (5 bases). The CDR3 contains 14 residues. CDR1 is SGDLS and CDR2 is YYNGEE in the germline V gene. V dropped 7 bases and J dropped 4 bases, with 18 bases sitting between them. This CDR3 reads CASGADGVGYEQYF. CDR3 coding DNA: TGTGCCAGCGGGGCGGATGGGGTGGGATACGAGCAGTACTTC.

Details on this clone: The same CDR3 can be traced to other DNA sequences in this sample. The V and J genes are TRBV6-2 or TRBV6-3 and TRBJ1-2; D ambiguous. Germline CDR1 MNHEY, CDR2 SVGEGT. Trimming removed 3 bases at V and 3 bases at J, with 5 bases between. The CDR3 has 12 amino acids. In DNA, the CDR3 is TGTGCCAGCAGTTATCCGGACTATGGCTACACCTTC. Residues: CASSYPDYGYTF.